The 8 T cell receptor beta chains below all came from one sample that was sequenced in a study of cytomegalovirus exposure and HLA in healthy donors. The PCR ran on 60 Vbeta and 13 Jbeta primers. Profiled with immunoSEQ multiplex PCR; TCRdb holds only in-frame clones, not every one. The sample carries about 160,000 clones, 80% recorded once. Sequenced input: PBMCs. Every receptor here comes from a man younger than 40 in good health and CMV-seronegative.

This sequence joins TRBV11-2 and TRBJ2-7; 10 bases match TRBD1. The CDR3 length is 16 residues. CDR1 is SGHAT and CDR2 is FQNNGV in the germline V gene. V was pared by 3 bases and J by 6 bases, with 11 bases of the junction left unmatched. CDR3 nucleotides: TGTGCCAGCAGCTTTTTATCCCTGACAGGGGGCGTCGAGCAGTACTTC. Protein product: CASSFLSLTGGVEQYF.

As regards this clone: The junction differs from germline at one of its ends, possibly a read error. This chain joins TRBV28 and TRBJ1-2, with a possible D match to TRBD1 (5 bases). Germline CDR1 is MDHEN and CDR2 is SYDVKM. This CDR3 is built from 12 residues. As DNA, the CDR3 is TGTGCCAGCAGTTTATCCCTAGGCGGGGCCCTCTTC. Translating gives CASSLSLGGALF.

The V call is TRBV5-5, the J call TRBJ1-1; weak D call: TRBD1 (6 bases). Germline assignment: CDR1 SGHKS and CDR2 YYEKEE (reference sequence). V lost 5 bases to trimming and J lost 0 bases, with 14 bases between them. The CDR3 sequence is 15 residues long. In nucleotides, the CDR3 is TGTGCCAGCAGTCAGCTTGGACAGTTGAACACTGAAGCTTTCTTT. Protein sequence: CASSQLGQLNTEAFF.

The V and J genes are TRBV7-8 and TRBJ2-3; D is unclear. Germline V gene sequence: CDR1 SGHVS, CDR2 FQNEAQ. The CDR3 totals 12 residues. Trimming removed 5 bases from V and 3 bases from J, with 6 bases in between. The chain's CDR3 is CASSPSTDTQYF. The CDR3 DNA is TGTGCCAGCAGCCCCAGTACAGATACGCAGTATTTT.

The CDR3 region is CASSLQAGGFHNSPLHF. CDR3 DNA sequence: TGTGCCAGCAGCTTACAGGCAGGGGGCTTCCATAATTCACCCCTCCACTTT. The J gene is TRBJ1-6, the V gene TRBV7-2; 8 bases agree with TRBD1. Germline CDR1 SGHTA, CDR2 FQGNSA. V was clipped by 2 bases and J by 5 bases; unmatched bases: 8. The CDR3 extends over 17 amino acids.

The table lists this clone with a count of one. The chain is built from TRBV15 and TRBJ1-1; TRBD1 matches at 7 bases. V dropped 4 bases and J dropped 6; count of bases not matched to a gene: 11. Germline V gene lookup returns CDR1 LNHNV and CDR2 YYDKDF (reference sequence). The CDR3 is 15 residues long. CDR3 in DNA: TGTGCCACCAGCACAATGACAGGGATGAGGGCTGAAGCTTTCTTT. This gives the protein CATSTMTGMRAEAFF.

The rearrangement uses TRBV5-1 and TRBJ2-1; 7 positions agree with TRBD2. Losses at the gene ends were 0 bases for V and 5 bases for J; bases not matched to a gene: 5. The germline CDR1 and CDR2 sequences are SGHRS and YFSETQ. This CDR3 contains 15 residues. CDR3 DNA sequence: TGCGCCAGCAGCTTGGCGCTAGCGGTTGACAATGAGCAGTTCTTC. This codes for CASSLALAVDNEQFF.

This chain connects TRBV6-4 to TRBJ2-1; 11 nucleotides align to TRBD2. The CDR3 totals 15 residues. Germline values: CDR1 MRHNA, CDR2 SNTAGT. V gave up 7 bases and J gave up 3 bases; unmatched junction bases: 5. Here the CDR3 reads CASTPLAGDYNEQFF. The DNA for the CDR3 is TGTGCCAGCACCCCACTAGCGGGAGACTACAATGAGCAGTTCTTC.